The sample holds one count of the clone carrying this TCR beta chain. Its target is unknown. The germline V gene encodes CDR1 SQVTM and CDR2 ANQGSEA. The CDR3 totals 12 residues. V was shortened by 5 bases and J by 7 bases, with 14 bases between the two germline ends. This sample stems from a study of Graves' ophthalmopathy and Graves' hyperthyroidism. Points from the study as a whole: Between ophthalmopathy and stable hyperthyroidism, a 13-signature model drew a separation with approximately 87% sensitivity and approximately 81% specificity. As the model predicted ophthalmopathy progression, it achieved a sensitivity of around 70% and a specificity of about 72%.

Presentation of ophthalmopathy in the donors involved moderate-to-severe activity, CAS ≥3, NOSPECS ≥4 and a duration under 3 months. Amplification from RNA transcripts yielded the TCR beta CDR3 regions. An opening RT-PCR round employed HTBI primers and preceded a second-round multiplex PCR. TCRdb ran MiXCR on the multiplex PCR reads and lists one entry per CDR3 protein. The table includes 200,000 to 250,000 distinct CDR3 sequences, around 45% detected once. Sequences were obtained from peripheral blood. The origin of this receptor is an adult man with Graves' ophthalmopathy. The chain combines TRBV29-1 with TRBJ1-1, with D tentatively TRBD1 (5 bases). The CDR3 sequence: CSVRQPSLEAFF. CDR3 DNA sequence: TGCAGCGTTCGACAGCCCTCTCTTGAAGCTTTCTTT.